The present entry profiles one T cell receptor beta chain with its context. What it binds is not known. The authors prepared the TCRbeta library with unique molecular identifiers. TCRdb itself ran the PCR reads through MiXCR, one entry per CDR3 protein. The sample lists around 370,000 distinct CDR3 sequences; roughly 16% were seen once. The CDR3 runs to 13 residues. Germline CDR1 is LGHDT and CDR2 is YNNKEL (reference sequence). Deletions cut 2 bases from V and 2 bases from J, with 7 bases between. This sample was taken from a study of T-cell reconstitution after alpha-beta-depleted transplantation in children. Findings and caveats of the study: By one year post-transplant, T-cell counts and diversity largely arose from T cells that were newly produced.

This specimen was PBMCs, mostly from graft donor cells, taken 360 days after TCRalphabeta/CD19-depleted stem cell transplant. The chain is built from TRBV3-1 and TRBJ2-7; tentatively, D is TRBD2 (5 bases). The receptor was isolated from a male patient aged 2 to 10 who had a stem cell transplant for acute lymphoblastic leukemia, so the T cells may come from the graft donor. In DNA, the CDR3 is TGTGCCAGCAGCCAACGCGGGCCCTACGAGCAGTACTTC. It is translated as CASSQRGPYEQYF.